This TCR beta chain was recorded in a study of metastatic and nonmetastatic thyroid tumors. The CDR3 length is 15 residues. V shed 6 bases and J shed 8 bases, with 22 bases lying between them. CDR1 is MNHNS, CDR2 SASEGT, per germline. TCRdb reprocessed the PCR reads using MiXCR. The sample consists of about 92,000 clones, about 16% of them appearing once. Thyroid surgery was preceded by no treatment in any patient. The sample comprised blood. This TCR was sampled from a female donor with papillary thyroid cancer or a benign thyroid nodule (not recorded which). Some clones in this sample may be carry-over from other donors' samples. The rearrangement uses TRBV6-1 and TRBJ1-2; D unclear. The CDR3 DNA reads TGTGCCAGCAGCCACCCGCAGCCCACATGGCGAGGCTACACCTTC. It codes for CASSHPQPTWRGYTF.